The rows below give T cell receptor beta chains drawn from one sample of a study of blood T cell repertoires in COVID-19. Here immunoSEQ multiplex PCR was the method, and the copy in TCRdb shows in-frame clones only, minus some. The profile shows under 200,000 clones, about four fifths of them singletons. Sequences were obtained from peripheral blood. Every receptor here comes from a man aged 40-50 years who had recovered from COVID-19. Both conserved end residues are part of each CDR3. A D gene is named only where the DNA matches it firmly. Size tells how often a clone was seen (once, few, many) or the class of an expanded clone, and some rows leave it out.

j_call: TRBJ2-1
d_call: -
v_call: TRBV7-9
clone_size: -
cdr3_nt: TGTGCCAGCAGCTTAGCCCTGGCGGCGAATGAGCAGTTCTTC
cdr3_aa: CASSLALAANEQFF

j_call: TRBJ2-5
d_call: TRBD1
v_call: TRBV20-1
clone_size: -
cdr3_nt: TGCAGTGCTAGTGGGACAGGCACGGGGACCCAGTACTTC
cdr3_aa: CSASGTGTGTQYF

j_call: TRBJ1-4
d_call: TRBD1
v_call: TRBV2
clone_size: -
cdr3_nt: TGTGCCAGCACTTACGACAGGGGGCGGCGGGAAAAACTGTTTTTT
cdr3_aa: CASTYDRGRREKLFF

j_call: TRBJ2-2
d_call: TRBD2
v_call: TRBV3-1/TRBV3-2
clone_size: -
cdr3_nt: TGTGCCAGCAGCCAAAGGGTAGCTAGCGGGACGTACACCGGGGAGCTGTTTTTT
cdr3_aa: CASSQRVASGTYTGELFF

j_call: TRBJ2-2
d_call: TRBD2
v_call: TRBV7-2
clone_size: -
cdr3_nt: TGTGCCAGCAGCTTAGCGAGTAGCGGGATGGGCGGGGAGCTGTTTTTT
cdr3_aa: CASSLASSGMGGELFF

j_call: TRBJ2-1
d_call: TRBD1
v_call: TRBV3-1/TRBV3-2
clone_size: once
cdr3_nt: TGTGCCAGCAGCCAAGAAGGGGGACAGGGAGGAAACAATGAGCAGTTCTTC
cdr3_aa: CASSQEGGQGGNNEQFF

j_call: TRBJ2-3
d_call: -
v_call: TRBV5-1
clone_size: -
cdr3_nt: TGCGCCAGCAGCTTGTGGGGCGACACAGATACGCAGTATTTT
cdr3_aa: CASSLWGDTDTQYF

j_call: TRBJ2-1
d_call: -
v_call: TRBV24-1
clone_size: -
cdr3_nt: TGTGCCACCAACGACGGGGGGCGTGAGCAGTTCTTC
cdr3_aa: CATNDGGREQFF

j_call: TRBJ2-7
d_call: -
v_call: TRBV6-2/TRBV6-3
clone_size: -
cdr3_nt: TGTGCCAGCAGTTATCCCGCGAGACAGGGAGGCTACGAGCAGTACTTC
cdr3_aa: CASSYPARQGGYEQYF

j_call: TRBJ2-5
d_call: TRBD2
v_call: TRBV4-2
clone_size: once
cdr3_nt: TGTGCCAGCAGCCAAGTTGATAGCGGGGCCCAAGAGACCCAGTACTTC
cdr3_aa: CASSQVDSGAQETQYF

j_call: TRBJ1-5
d_call: TRBD1
v_call: TRBV11-2
clone_size: -
cdr3_nt: TGTGCCAGCAGCCCGTTTTGGGACAGGGGACCCAATCAGCCCCAGCATTTT
cdr3_aa: CASSPFWDRGPNQPQHF

j_call: TRBJ2-3
d_call: TRBD2
v_call: TRBV4-2
clone_size: -
cdr3_nt: TGTGCCAGCAGCCACTTACTAGCGGGATCCTGGCCAGATACGCAGTATTTT
cdr3_aa: CASSHLLAGSWPDTQYF

j_call: TRBJ2-5
d_call: TRBD2
v_call: TRBV19
clone_size: -
cdr3_nt: TGTGCCAGTAGTGTCTTCTGGCGGGGGGGCCAAGAGACCCAGTACTTC
cdr3_aa: CASSVFWRGGQETQYF

j_call: TRBJ2-6
d_call: -
v_call: TRBV5-4
clone_size: -
cdr3_nt: TGTGCCAGCAGCTTGGGCGGCCTCTCTGGGGCCAACGTCCTGACTTTC
cdr3_aa: CASSLGGLSGANVLTF

j_call: TRBJ2-1
d_call: TRBD2
v_call: TRBV6-5
clone_size: -
cdr3_nt: TGTGCCAGCAGTTACGACCTAGCGGGAAGGAATGAGCAGTTCTTC
cdr3_aa: CASSYDLAGRNEQFF

j_call: TRBJ1-5
d_call: -
v_call: TRBV7-9
clone_size: once
cdr3_nt: TGTGCCAGCAGCTTAGGCAGTCAGCCCCAGCATTTT
cdr3_aa: CASSLGSQPQHF

j_call: TRBJ2-1
d_call: TRBD2
v_call: TRBV27
clone_size: -
cdr3_nt: TGTGCCAGCAGTTTATCCGGGAGGAGCTCCTACAATGAGCAGTTCTTC
cdr3_aa: CASSLSGRSSYNEQFF

j_call: TRBJ1-6
d_call: TRBD1
v_call: TRBV7-2
clone_size: -
cdr3_nt: TGTGCCAGCAGCGAGCGAGGACAGGGGGGGTATTCACCCCTCCACTTT
cdr3_aa: CASSERGQGGYSPLHF

j_call: TRBJ2-1
d_call: TRBD2
v_call: TRBV27
clone_size: few
cdr3_nt: TGTGCCAGCAGTCAAGCTGGGACTACCAATGAGCAGTTCTTC
cdr3_aa: CASSQAGTTNEQFF

j_call: TRBJ2-1
d_call: TRBD2
v_call: TRBV7-2
clone_size: -
cdr3_nt: TGTGCCAGCAGCTTTAGTGCTAGCGGATACAATGAGCAGTTCTTC
cdr3_aa: CASSFSASGYNEQFF

j_call: TRBJ1-1
d_call: -
v_call: TRBV5-6
clone_size: -
cdr3_nt: TGTGCCAGCAGCGAACGGGGGGGTTCGACTGAAGCTTTCTTT
cdr3_aa: CASSERGGSTEAFF

j_call: TRBJ2-7
d_call: -
v_call: TRBV9
clone_size: -
cdr3_nt: TGTGCCAGCAGCGGGGGACATGGACCCTCCTACGAGCAGTACTTC
cdr3_aa: CASSGGHGPSYEQYF

j_call: TRBJ2-6
d_call: -
v_call: TRBV7-9
clone_size: -
cdr3_nt: TGTGCCAGCAGCCGACCAGGGATCCTCTCTGGGGCCAACGTCCTGACTTTC
cdr3_aa: CASSRPGILSGANVLTF

j_call: TRBJ2-3
d_call: TRBD1
v_call: TRBV29-1
clone_size: -
cdr3_nt: TGCAGCGTGGCGCAGGCAGGGGGCGCAGATACGCAGTATTTT
cdr3_aa: CSVAQAGGADTQYF

j_call: TRBJ2-7
d_call: TRBD1
v_call: TRBV10-3
clone_size: -
cdr3_nt: TGTGCCATCAGTGAGTCTGGGACGATAGACAGGGGGATCTACGAGCAGTACTTC
cdr3_aa: CAISESGTIDRGIYEQYF

j_call: TRBJ2-7
d_call: -
v_call: TRBV28
clone_size: -
cdr3_nt: TGTGCCAGCAGTGGGGACATAATTCGCGAGCAGTACTTC
cdr3_aa: CASSGDIIREQYF

j_call: TRBJ1-5
d_call: TRBD1
v_call: TRBV6-7
clone_size: once
cdr3_nt: TGTGCCAGCGACCTTGAGGGACAGGTTAAAAGGTGGGGCAATCAGCCCCAGCATTTT
cdr3_aa: CASDLEGQVKRWGNQPQHF

j_call: TRBJ1-2
d_call: TRBD1
v_call: TRBV10-3
clone_size: many
cdr3_nt: TGTGCCATCAGTGAATCGACAGGGGGGCGGAACTATGGCTACACCTTC
cdr3_aa: CAISESTGGRNYGYTF

j_call: TRBJ1-6
d_call: TRBD1
v_call: TRBV9
clone_size: -
cdr3_nt: TGTGCCAGCAGCCCCGGGACAGGGGGTTCACCCCTCCACTTT
cdr3_aa: CASSPGTGGSPLHF

j_call: TRBJ2-1
d_call: TRBD2
v_call: TRBV6-4
clone_size: -
cdr3_nt: TGTGCCAGCAGTGAACTAGCGTCTAATGAGCAGTTCTTC
cdr3_aa: CASSELASNEQFF

j_call: TRBJ2-1
d_call: TRBD2
v_call: TRBV12-5
clone_size: -
cdr3_nt: TGTGCTAGTGGTTTGGGAAGCGGGAGTAAGTTCTTC
cdr3_aa: CASGLGSGSKFF

j_call: TRBJ2-7
d_call: TRBD2
v_call: TRBV7-3
clone_size: once
cdr3_nt: TGTGCCAGCAGCCCATCGGGGGGGGACTACGAGCAGTACTTC
cdr3_aa: CASSPSGGDYEQYF

j_call: TRBJ2-3
d_call: -
v_call: TRBV5-1
clone_size: -
cdr3_nt: TGCGCCAGCAGCTACCTACGAGATACGCAGTATTTT
cdr3_aa: CASSYLRDTQYF

j_call: TRBJ1-2
d_call: TRBD1
v_call: TRBV30
clone_size: -
cdr3_nt: TGTGCCTGGAGTCTGACAGGGGTCGATGGCTACACCTTC
cdr3_aa: CAWSLTGVDGYTF

j_call: TRBJ2-3
d_call: -
v_call: TRBV27
clone_size: -
cdr3_nt: TGTGCCAGCAGGCCATCGACCAGAGGGTTCGATACGCAGTATTTT
cdr3_aa: CASRPSTRGFDTQYF

j_call: TRBJ1-1
d_call: -
v_call: TRBV30
clone_size: -
cdr3_nt: TGTGCCTGGAGTCGACAGCTGAACACTGAAGCTTTCTTT
cdr3_aa: CAWSRQLNTEAFF

j_call: TRBJ2-3
d_call: TRBD2
v_call: TRBV5-5
clone_size: -
cdr3_nt: TGTGCCAGCAGCTACCAACTAGCGGGGGGTTTGACAGATACGCAGTATTTT
cdr3_aa: CASSYQLAGGLTDTQYF

j_call: TRBJ2-7
d_call: -
v_call: TRBV4-1
clone_size: -
cdr3_nt: TGCGCCAGCAGCCGTCAGGGGTCCTACGAGCAGTACTTC
cdr3_aa: CASSRQGSYEQYF

j_call: TRBJ2-2
d_call: TRBD2
v_call: TRBV9
clone_size: -
cdr3_nt: TGTGCCAGCAGCGTAGCTAGCGGGACCGGGGAGCTGTTTTTT
cdr3_aa: CASSVASGTGELFF

j_call: TRBJ2-5
d_call: TRBD1
v_call: TRBV6-6
clone_size: -
cdr3_nt: TGTGCCAGCACCGGAGCAGGGGGAGAGACCCAGTACTTC
cdr3_aa: CASTGAGGETQYF

j_call: TRBJ2-2
d_call: -
v_call: TRBV5-6
clone_size: -
cdr3_nt: TGTGCCAGCAGCTTGGTTGCAGTGAACACCGGGGAGCTGTTTTTT
cdr3_aa: CASSLVAVNTGELFF

j_call: TRBJ1-3
d_call: -
v_call: TRBV9
clone_size: -
cdr3_nt: TGTGCCAGCAGCGTAGGGACTGCCGCTTCTGGAAACACCATATATTTT
cdr3_aa: CASSVGTAASGNTIYF

j_call: TRBJ1-5
d_call: -
v_call: TRBV7-8
clone_size: -
cdr3_nt: TGTGCCAGCAGCCCGGCAACAGGACGGGATCAGCCCCAGCATTTT
cdr3_aa: CASSPATGRDQPQHF

j_call: TRBJ1-1
d_call: -
v_call: TRBV6-5
clone_size: -
cdr3_nt: TGTGCCAGCACCTCTACAGGGTGGGGAGATGAAGCTTTCTTT
cdr3_aa: CASTSTGWGDEAFF

j_call: TRBJ1-1
d_call: -
v_call: TRBV20-1
clone_size: -
cdr3_nt: TGCAGTGCTCCAGGGACTATTGAAGCTTTCTTT
cdr3_aa: CSAPGTIEAFF

j_call: TRBJ2-5
d_call: -
v_call: TRBV4-3
clone_size: -
cdr3_nt: TGCGCCAGCAGCCTAACGTCTGGGCAGCAAGAGACCCAGTACTTC
cdr3_aa: CASSLTSGQQETQYF

j_call: TRBJ1-5
d_call: TRBD1
v_call: TRBV28
clone_size: -
cdr3_nt: TGTGCCAGCAGTTCCCGACAGGGACGCAATCAGCCCCAGCATTTT
cdr3_aa: CASSSRQGRNQPQHF

j_call: TRBJ2-7
d_call: TRBD2
v_call: TRBV4-2
clone_size: once
cdr3_nt: TGTGCCAGCAGCCAGACTAGCGGTTCCTACGAGCAGTACTTC
cdr3_aa: CASSQTSGSYEQYF

j_call: TRBJ2-7
d_call: TRBD2
v_call: TRBV19
clone_size: -
cdr3_nt: TGTGCCAGTAGTATCTTAGCGGGACCCTACGAGCAGTACTTC
cdr3_aa: CASSILAGPYEQYF